The T cell receptor (beta chain) under discussion was sequenced for a study of response to subunit inactivated influenza vaccine. Study-wide results and limits: There was a suggestion from the authors that each seasonal influenza vaccination recruits few new T cells.

The table lists this clonotype with a few counts. Its antigen is not known. TCRdb redid the calling of the RT-PCR reads with MiXCR, one entry per CDR3 protein. The sample includes 500,000 to 750,000 distinct CDR3 sequences, 14% seen only once; the top ten take 11%. The CDR3 extends over 15 amino acids. Germline V gene sequence: CDR1 SQVTM, CDR2 ANQGSEA. J gave up 3 bases and V 3 bases, and 7 bases lay outside the gene matches. This rearrangement joins TRBV29-1 to TRBJ2-3; 9 bases are shared with TRBD2. The sequence was obtained from a man aged 50 or older who received an inactivated influenza vaccine. Sequenced material: PBMCs from blood, taken roughly 12 days after vaccination. The CDR3 DNA sequence: TGCAGCGTTGAGGTTAGCGGGAGCGGTACAGATACGCAGTATTTT. Protein product: CSVEVSGSGTDTQYF.